These 19 T cell receptor beta chains were all obtained from the same sample, sequenced in a study of blood T cell repertoires in COVID-19. Data came from immunoSEQ multiplex PCR; TCRdb stores just in-frame clones and leaves some out. Of over 350,000 clones listed, roughly 90% are singletons. The sequenced sample was PBMCs or T cells enriched from blood (not recorded which). The receptors were sampled from a woman in her 30s with acute COVID-19.

This clone was seen just once. The chain carries TRBV7-3 and TRBJ2-7; 10 bases fit TRBD2. The germline gives CDR1 SGHTA, CDR2 FQGTGA. This CDR3 has 16 residues. V shed 5 bases and J 6 bases; nucleotides not matched to a gene: 13. The CDR3 spells CASSPNPGTSVSEQYF. CDR3 bases: TGTGCCAGCAGCCCTAACCCCGGGACTAGCGTAAGCGAGCAGTACTTC. The entire variable domain, with the rest obtained from reference TRBV7-3 and TRBJ2-7, is as follows: GAGVSQTPSNKVTEKGKYVELRCDPISGHTALYWYRQSLGQGPEFLIYFQGTGAADDSGLPNDRFFAVRPEGSVSTLKIQRTERGDSAVYLCASSPNPGTSVSEQYFGPGTRLTVT.

Written as DNA, the CDR3 is TGTGCCAGCAGTTACTCGATAGGACAGAGCTACGAGCAGTACTTC. It is translated as CASSYSIGQSYEQYF. V usage is TRBV6-5 and J usage is TRBJ2-7, with D possibly matching TRBD1 (6 bases). V was trimmed by 0 bases and J by 3 bases, leaving 12 bases between them. Germline V CDR1 and CDR2: MNHEY, SVGAGI. This CDR3 has 15 residues.

V and J are TRBV5-8 and TRBJ2-1; 7 bases are shared with TRBD2. Germline CDR1 is SGHTS and CDR2 is YDEGEE. The CDR3 sequence is 13 residues long. J lost 8 bases, V lost 2 bases, and 4 bases had no gene match. The CDR3, as DNA: TGTGCCAGCAGCTTCCGACGGGGGGATGAGCAGTTCTTC. This sequence encodes CASSFRRGDEQFF. The full variable domain, with the rest looked up from reference TRBV5-8 and TRBJ2-1, is EAGVTQSPTHLIKTRGQQATLRCSPISGHTSVYWYQQALGLGLQFLLWYDEGEERNRGNFPPRFSGRQFPNYSSELNVNALELEDSALYLCASSFRRGDEQFFGPGTRLTVL.

The chain is built from TRBV19 and TRBJ2-7; D is unresolved. Per germline, CDR1 LNHDA and CDR2 SQIVND (reference sequence). Trimming shortened V by 3 bases and J by 2 bases, and 20 bases separated the two germline ends. The CDR3 totals 17 residues. The CDR3 DNA sequence: TGTGCCAGTAGTATGGGTAATCGGAGATCTGAGACCTACGAGCAGTACTTC. Translated: CASSMGNRRSETYEQYF.

CDR3 sequence (DNA): TGTGCCAGCAGTTACGGGAGCGGGGCCTACAATGAGCAGTTCTTC. Protein sequence: CASSYGSGAYNEQFF. The genes are TRBV6-2 or TRBV6-3 and TRBJ2-1; TRBD2 agrees at 7 bases. This CDR3 comprises 15 residues. V shed 2 bases and J 2 bases; nucleotides not matched to a gene: 3. Germline V lookup: CDR1 MNHEY, CDR2 SVGEGT.

This chain links TRBV7-2 with TRBJ1-2; 7 bases fit TRBD1. The CDR3 loop spans 15 amino acids. Trimming removed 2 bases from V and 1 base from J; junction bases left unmatched: 4. Germline V lookup: CDR1 SGHTA, CDR2 FQGNSA. The CDR3 region is CASSLTGEVNYGYTF. Here the CDR3 DNA reads TGTGCCAGCAGCTTAACAGGGGAGGTTAACTATGGCTACACCTTC.

J is TRBJ2-5 and V is TRBV30, with 9 positions matching TRBD1. The CDR3 loop spans 14 amino acids. V shed 6 bases, J shed 0 bases, and the junction held 5 bases outside the gene matches. CDR1 is GTSNPN and CDR2 is SVGIG in the germline V gene (reference sequence). The CDR3 protein is CACRDRAYQETQYF. CDR3 nucleotide sequence: TGTGCCTGCCGGGACAGGGCGTACCAAGAGACCCAGTACTTC.

This chain connects TRBV19 to TRBJ1-1, with 9 bases that match TRBD1. Germline V gene sequence: CDR1 LNHDA, CDR2 SQIVND (reference sequence). The CDR3 consists of 16 residues. V shed 1 base, J shed 1 base, and the junction held 4 bases outside the gene matches. CDR3 DNA: TGTGCCAGTAGTATAGGGGCGGGACAGGGGAACACTGAAGCTTTCTTT. Translation: CASSIGAGQGNTEAFF.

The chain couples TRBV30 to TRBJ1-4, with D uncertain. Germline assignment: CDR1 GTSNPN and CDR2 SVGIG (reference sequence). Trimming left V 2 bases short and J 8 bases short, with 12 bases between. CDR3 length: 13 residues. CDR3 residues: CAWSRGLEEKLFF. The CDR3 DNA follows: TGTGCCTGGAGTCGGGGTCTCGAGGAAAAACTGTTTTTT.

The V gene is TRBV25-1, the J gene TRBJ1-5, with a tentative D call TRBD1 (6 bases). Germline V lookup: CDR1 MGHDK, CDR2 SYGVNS. This CDR3 is 13 amino acids long. V was cut by 2 bases and J by 5 bases, with 7 bases left in between. The CDR3 sequence: CASSETGHQPQHF. As DNA, the CDR3 is TGTGCCAGCAGTGAAACAGGGCATCAGCCCCAGCATTTT. Full variable domain (remainder filled in from reference TRBV25-1 and TRBJ1-5): EADIYQTPRYLVIGTGKKITLECSQTMGHDKMYWYQQDPGMELHLIHYSYGVNSTEKGDLSSESTVSRIRTEHFPLTLESARPSHTSQYLCASSETGHQPQHFGDGTRLSIL.

The chain carries TRBV7-9 and TRBJ1-1, with D possibly TRBD1 on 6 matching bases. The V gene's germline CDR1 is SEHNR and CDR2 FQNEAQ (reference sequence). The CDR3 consists of 15 residues. V lost 5 bases, J lost 1 base, and 14 bases lay in between. CDR3 coding DNA: TGTGCCAGCAGCCCACCGGGACACTCGAACACTGAAGCTTTCTTT. Translated, it gives CASSPPGHSNTEAFF.

The chain recombines TRBV21-1 with TRBJ2-1; the table names TRBD2, a call not compared with the DNA. TRBV21-1 is annotated as a pseudogene. The CDR3 runs 15 residues. CDR3 sequence: CASSKSPAGAHRQFF. The CDR3, as DNA: TGTGCCAGCAGCAAAAGTCCAGCGGGGGCTCACCGGCAGTTCTTC.

The chain couples TRBV2 to TRBJ2-5; 9 positions agree with TRBD1. Trimming took 6 bases from V and 2 from J; bases not matched to a gene: 1. Germline CDR1 SNHLY, CDR2 FYNNEI. The CDR3 contains 13 residues. The CDR3 DNA reads as TGTGCCAGCAGCGACAGGGGGCAAGAGACCCAGTACTTC. This codes for CASSDRGQETQYF.

The chain joins TRBV19 to TRBJ1-6; D is possibly TRBD1 (5 bases). The CDR3 is 15 amino acids. The germline V gene has CDR1 LNHDA and CDR2 SQIVND (reference sequence). V shed 3 bases and J shed 9 bases, with 15 bases lying between them. CDR3 in DNA: TGTGCCAGTAGTATTGACTCCACAGGCTTTTCACCCCTCCACTTT. It yields the protein CASSIDSTGFSPLHF.

V is TRBV5-1 and J is TRBJ1-2, with a weak D call TRBD1 (5 bases). V lost 2 bases, J lost 6 bases, and 14 bases lay in between. Germline CDR1 and CDR2: SGHRS and YFSETQ. CDR3 size: 14 residues. The CDR3: CASSLNPQGDGYTF. The DNA of the CDR3 is TGCGCCAGCAGCTTAAATCCGCAGGGTGATGGCTACACCTTC.

V is TRBV2 and J is TRBJ1-1; 7 bases are a match to TRBD1. CDR1 is SNHLY and CDR2 is FYNNEI in the germline V gene. V gave up 4 bases and J gave up 4 bases; unmatched junction bases: 6. CDR3 length equals 14 residues. Here the CDR3 DNA reads TGTGCCAGCAGTGTAGGTCAGGGGGTCACTGAAGCTTTCTTT. Amino acid sequence: CASSVGQGVTEAFF.

This chain's CDR3 is CATGGGREKLFF. Written as DNA, the CDR3 is TGTGCCACCGGGGGGGGCCGGGAAAAACTGTTTTTT. The chain recombines TRBV10-3 with TRBJ1-4, with D maybe TRBD1 (6 bases). With 10 bases removed from V and 8 bases from J, the gap between germline ends came to 14 bases. This CDR3 has 12 amino acids. Germline V CDR1 and CDR2: ENHRY, SYGVKD.

The chain couples TRBV6-1 to TRBJ2-1; 7 bases align to TRBD2. There are 16 residues in the CDR3. The trim removed 3 bases at V and 0 bases at J, leaving 5 bases unmatched. The germline V gene has CDR1 MNHNS and CDR2 SASEGT. CDR3 coding DNA: TGTGCCAGCAGTGACGGGACTAAAAGCTCCTACAATGAGCAGTTCTTC. Protein sequence: CASSDGTKSSYNEQFF.

The rearrangement joins TRBV5-6 to TRBJ2-7, with TRBD1 as a possible D gene (5 bases). In germline, CDR1 is SGHDT, CDR2 YYEEEE. CDR3 length: 16 amino acids. Deletions cut 4 bases from V and 1 base from J, with 18 bases between. The CDR3 loop is CASSNWGSAFSYEQYF. In nucleotides, the CDR3 is TGTGCCAGCAGCAACTGGGGCAGCGCTTTTTCCTACGAGCAGTACTTC.